Detailed here is one TCR beta chain. This entry belongs to a study of Tregs in tolerant kidney transplant recipients. The nonmyeloablative bone marrow transplants came from related graft donors, with transient mixed chimerism. Sequencing used immunoSEQ multiplex PCR; TCRdb keeps in-frame clones, though not all of them. The table records 20,000 to 25,000 clones, 81% of them present only once. This sample comprised CD8+ T cells from blood (PBMCs), obtained 6 months after the transplant. The sequence was obtained from a human patient who received a combined kidney and bone marrow transplant. Some T cells could come from the graft donor.

The CDR3 DNA reads as TGTGCCAGCAGCGCACTAGCGGGAGGGCCCGGGGAGCTGTTTTTT. This codes for CASSALAGGPGELFF. V and J are TRBV9 and TRBJ2-2, with 13 bases fitting TRBD2. After removal of 3 bases from V and 6 bases from J, the junction contained 2 bases not matched to a gene. From germline, CDR1 is SGDLS and CDR2 YYNGEE. The CDR3 extends over 15 amino acids.